This T cell receptor (beta chain) was captured by sequencing in a study of PD-L1 blockade in urothelial cancer. Time point: pretreatment peripheral blood. Profiled with immunoSEQ multiplex PCR; TCRdb holds only in-frame clones, not every one. The sample has fewer than 95,000 clones; around 83% are singletons. Germline V lookup: CDR1 SGHTA, CDR2 FQGTGA. Trimming cost V 5 bases and J 9 bases; bases outside gene matches: 7. This CDR3 is 13 amino acids long. The rearrangement links TRBV7-3 to TRBJ2-1; 7 nucleotides align to TRBD1. This clonotype was sampled from a man between 60 and 75 years old with urothelial cancer. The specimen comprised PBMCs, sampled around atezolizumab (anti-PD-L1) treatment. The CDR3, as DNA: TGTGCCAGCAGCCTTCGACAGGGCCCTGAGCAGTTCTTC. It translates to CASSLRQGPEQFF.